Below are 14 T cell receptor beta chains sequenced from a single sample in a study of blood T cell repertoires in COVID-19. Libraries were prepared by immunoSEQ multiplex PCR; TCRdb keeps only in-frame clonotypes and omits some of them. The sample shows hundreds of thousands of clones, about 90% of them seen only once. Sample: peripheral blood. Receptors were obtained from a woman in her forties or fifties who had recovered from COVID-19.

This rearrangement joins TRBV7-9 to TRBJ2-1; 7 bases match TRBD1. Germline V gene lookup returns CDR1 SEHNR and CDR2 FQNEAQ (reference sequence). This CDR3 is 16 amino acids long. Trimming cost V 1 base and J 5 bases; bases outside gene matches: 8. CDR3 coding DNA: TGTGCCAGCAGCTTAGGGACGGGACAGACCAACAATGAGCAGTTCTTC. Its translation is CASSLGTGQTNNEQFF.

The V call is TRBV29-1, the J call TRBJ1-1, with no clear D. Trimming pared 7 bases from V and 0 bases from J, leaving 12 bases between. CDR1 and CDR2 (germline): SQVTM, ANQGSEA. The CDR3 loop spans 13 amino acids. The CDR3 spells CSASSGMNTEAFF. DNA of the CDR3: TGCAGCGCCTCATCAGGTATGAACACTGAAGCTTTCTTT.

The chain employs TRBV5-1 and TRBJ2-2, with TRBD2 identical over 10 bases. CDR1 and CDR2 from the germline V gene are SGHRS and YFSETQ. The CDR3 spans 16 residues. V shed 6 bases and J 3 bases; nucleotides not matched to a gene: 8. CDR3 sequence (DNA): TGCGCCAGCAAGGAGCAGAGCGGGAGGGACACCGGGGAGCTGTTTTTT. Encoded protein: CASKEQSGRDTGELFF.

The gene calls are TRBV7-3 and TRBJ2-7; 7 bases agree with TRBD1. Germline loops: CDR1 SGHTA, CDR2 FQGTGA. CDR3 size: 13 residues. Trimming at V came to 5 bases and at J to 8 bases, leaving 9 bases not matched to a gene. CDR3 residues: CASSGRQGAKQYF. The CDR3 DNA reads TGTGCCAGCAGCGGCCGACAGGGAGCAAAGCAGTACTTC.

The chain recombines TRBV3-1 (or the pseudogene TRBV3-2) with TRBJ1-2, with TRBD1 matching 9 bases. The germline CDR1 and CDR2 sequences are LGHDT and YNNKEL (reference sequence). After removal of 4 bases from V and 3 bases from J, the junction contained 3 bases not matched to a gene. The CDR3 covers 14 residues. DNA for the CDR3: TGTGCCAGCAGCCGAGGACAGGGGCACTATGGCTACACCTTC. Protein: CASSRGQGHYGYTF.

The chain is built from TRBV11-2 and TRBJ2-1, with 10 nucleotides matching TRBD2. There are 16 residues in the CDR3. The V segment lost 5 bases and the J segment 5 bases; nucleotides outside the gene matches: 9. Germline V CDR1 and CDR2: SGHAT, FQNNGV. CDR3 DNA sequence: TGTGCCAGCAGCGTGCATAGCGGGGGGACCCACAATGAGCAGTTCTTC. It translates to CASSVHSGGTHNEQFF.

The chain joins TRBV11-3 to TRBJ2-5; 8 bases align to TRBD2. The CDR3 totals 15 residues. CDR1 and CDR2 (germline): SGHNT, YENEEA. J lost 6 bases, V lost 1 base, and 7 bases had no gene match. CDR3 protein: CASSLAGTSVQTQYF. In nucleotides, the CDR3 is TGTGCCAGCAGCTTAGCAGGGACTAGTGTCCAGACCCAGTACTTC. Filled out from reference TRBV11-3 and TRBJ2-5, the complete variable domain reads EAGVVQSPRYKIIEKKQPVAFWCNPISGHNTLYWYLQNLGQGPELLIRYENEEAVDDSQLPKDRFSAERLKGVDSTLKIQPAELGDSAVYLCASSLAGTSVQTQYFGPGTRLLVL.

This sequence joins TRBV27 and TRBJ2-5, with D unresolved. This CDR3 region has 12 residues. V lost 2 bases and J 5 bases, leaving 6 bases between the germline ends. The germline V gene has CDR1 MNHEY and CDR2 SMNVEV (reference sequence). CDR3 protein: CASSLNGETQYF. The CDR3, as DNA: TGTGCCAGCAGTTTAAACGGGGAGACCCAGTACTTC.

The chain combines TRBV5-1 with TRBJ2-5, with D possibly matching TRBD1 (5 bases). Trimming removed 4 bases at V and 4 bases at J, with 14 bases between. Germline V gives CDR1 SGHRS, CDR2 YFSETQ. The CDR3 contains 14 residues. CDR3 sequence reads: CASSPQGARETQYF. CDR3 nucleotide sequence: TGCGCCAGCAGCCCACAAGGGGCGAGAGAGACCCAGTACTTC.

The chain uses TRBV19 and TRBJ1-2; 9 positions match TRBD1. Germline-derived CDR1 and CDR2 are LNHDA and SQIVND (reference sequence). The trim removed 3 bases at V and 3 bases at J, leaving 5 bases unmatched. The CDR3 loop spans 15 amino acids. DNA for the CDR3: TGTGCCAGTAGTATTCAAGGGACAGGGTACTATGGCTACACCTTC. The encoded protein is CASSIQGTGYYGYTF.

J is TRBJ1-2 and V is TRBV29-1; a weak D match, TRBD1 (5 bases). The CDR3 is 11 residues long. CDR1 SQVTM and CDR2 ANQGSEA come from the germline V gene. V was clipped by 4 bases and J by 8 bases, with 11 bases between them. The CDR3 DNA is TGCAGCGTTGTAGGGGTCAAGGGCTACACCTTC. Protein: CSVVGVKGYTF.

The chain is built from TRBV5-8 and TRBJ2-5, with D possibly TRBD2 on 5 matching bases. The CDR3 totals 15 residues. Germline V CDR1 and CDR2: SGHTS, YDEGEE. V was cut by 9 bases and J by 2 bases, with 20 bases left in between. CDR3: CATRGGPTWQETQYF. The CDR3 DNA sequence: TGTGCCACCCGAGGCGGGCCGACATGGCAAGAGACCCAGTACTTC.

This clone was counted a few times. The J gene is TRBJ1-2, the V gene TRBV2; 9 nucleotides agree with TRBD1. V was pared by 8 bases and J by 4 bases, with 8 bases of the junction left unmatched. This CDR3 has 14 residues. CDR1 is SNHLY and CDR2 is FYNNEI in the germline V gene. CDR3 sequence: CASVRDRDRYGYTF. The CDR3 DNA follows: TGTGCCAGCGTCCGGGACAGGGACCGCTATGGCTACACCTTC.

This clone was observed once. The V gene is TRBV14, the J gene TRBJ1-2, with a possible D match to TRBD1 (6 bases). Germline CDR1 is SGHDN and CDR2 is FVKESK. The V end lost 2 bases, the J end lost 0 bases, and 10 bases lay between the germline ends. There are 15 residues in the CDR3. CDR3 sequence reads: CASSQWTATNYGYTF. CDR3 bases: TGTGCCAGCAGCCAATGGACAGCTACTAACTATGGCTACACCTTC.